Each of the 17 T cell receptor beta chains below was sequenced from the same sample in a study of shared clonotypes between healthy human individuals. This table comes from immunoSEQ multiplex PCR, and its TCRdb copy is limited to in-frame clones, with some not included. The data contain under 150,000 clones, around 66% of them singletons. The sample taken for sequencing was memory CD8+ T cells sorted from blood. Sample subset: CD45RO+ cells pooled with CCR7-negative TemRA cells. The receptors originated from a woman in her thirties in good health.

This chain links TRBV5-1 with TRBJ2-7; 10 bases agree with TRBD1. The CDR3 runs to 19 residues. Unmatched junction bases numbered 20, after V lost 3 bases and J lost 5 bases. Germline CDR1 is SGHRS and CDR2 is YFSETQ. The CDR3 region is CASSSTGGFSYGLADEQYF. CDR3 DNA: TGCGCCAGCAGCTCGACAGGGGGCTTTAGTTATGGTCTAGCGGACGAGCAGTACTTC.

The CDR3 nucleotides are TGCGCCAGCAGCTTTGTTCAGGGAGGTGGAAAACTGTTTTTT. It specifies CASSFVQGGGKLFF. The chain combines TRBV5-1 with TRBJ1-4, with D possibly being TRBD1 (5 bases). This CDR3 has 14 residues. Per germline, CDR1 SGHRS and CDR2 YFSETQ. Trimming took 2 bases from V and 10 from J, leaving 15 bases between them.

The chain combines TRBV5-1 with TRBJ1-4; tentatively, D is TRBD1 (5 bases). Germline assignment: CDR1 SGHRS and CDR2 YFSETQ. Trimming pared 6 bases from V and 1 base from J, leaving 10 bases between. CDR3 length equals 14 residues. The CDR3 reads CASKDGGTNEKLFF. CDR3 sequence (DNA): TGCGCCAGCAAGGATGGGGGAACTAATGAAAAACTGTTTTTT.

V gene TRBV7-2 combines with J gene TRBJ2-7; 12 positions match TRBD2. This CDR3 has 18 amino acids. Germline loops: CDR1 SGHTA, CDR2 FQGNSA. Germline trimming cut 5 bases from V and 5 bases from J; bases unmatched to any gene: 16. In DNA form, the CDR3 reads TGTGCCAGCAGCCCTCAGACCCATAGGACTAGCGGGGTCCACGAGCAGTACTTC. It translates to CASSPQTHRTSGVHEQYF. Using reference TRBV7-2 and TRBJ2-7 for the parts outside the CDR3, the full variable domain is GAGVSQSPSNKVTEKGKDVELRCDPISGHTALYWYRQSLGQGLEFLIYFQGNSAPDKSGLPSDRFSAERTGGSVSTLTIQRTQQEDSAVYLCASSPQTHRTSGVHEQYFGPGTRLTVT.

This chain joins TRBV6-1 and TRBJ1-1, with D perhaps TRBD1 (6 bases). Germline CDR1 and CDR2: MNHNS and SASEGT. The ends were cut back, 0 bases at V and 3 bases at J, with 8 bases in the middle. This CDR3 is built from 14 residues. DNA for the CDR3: TGTGCCAGCAGTGAAGCGGACAGCCACACTGAAGCTTTCTTT. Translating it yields CASSEADSHTEAFF.

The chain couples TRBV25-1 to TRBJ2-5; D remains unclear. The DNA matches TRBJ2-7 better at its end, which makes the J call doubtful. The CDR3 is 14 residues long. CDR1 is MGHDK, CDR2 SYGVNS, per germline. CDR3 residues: CASSPGPSSYEQYF. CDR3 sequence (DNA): TGTGCCAGCAGTCCGGGCCCCAGCTCCTACGAGCAGTACTTC.

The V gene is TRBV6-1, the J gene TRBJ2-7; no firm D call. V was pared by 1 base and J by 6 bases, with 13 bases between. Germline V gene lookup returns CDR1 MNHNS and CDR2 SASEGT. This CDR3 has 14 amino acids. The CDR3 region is CASSEGNDLGEQYF. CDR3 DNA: TGTGCCAGCAGTGAAGGGAACGACCTGGGCGAGCAGTACTTC.

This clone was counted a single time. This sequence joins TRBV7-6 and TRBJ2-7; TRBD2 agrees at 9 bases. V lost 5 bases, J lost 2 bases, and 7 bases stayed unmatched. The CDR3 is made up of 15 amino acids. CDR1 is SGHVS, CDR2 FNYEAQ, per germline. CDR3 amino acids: CASSPLAGAPYEQYF. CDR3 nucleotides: TGTGCCAGCAGCCCATTAGCGGGAGCCCCCTACGAGCAGTACTTC.

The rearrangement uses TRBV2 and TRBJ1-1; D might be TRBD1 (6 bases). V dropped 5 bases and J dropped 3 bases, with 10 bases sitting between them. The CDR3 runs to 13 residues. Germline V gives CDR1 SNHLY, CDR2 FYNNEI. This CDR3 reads CASSTGLYTEAFF. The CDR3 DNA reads TGTGCCAGCAGTACAGGGCTTTACACTGAAGCTTTCTTT.

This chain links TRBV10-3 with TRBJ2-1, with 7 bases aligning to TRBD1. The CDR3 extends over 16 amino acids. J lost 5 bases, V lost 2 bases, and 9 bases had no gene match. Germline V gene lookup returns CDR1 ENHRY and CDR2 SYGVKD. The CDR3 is CAISEKPGTEDNEQFF. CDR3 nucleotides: TGTGCCATCAGTGAGAAACCTGGGACAGAGGACAATGAGCAGTTCTTC.

The CDR3 protein is CASSIDTGGRYEQYF. The DNA for the CDR3 is TGTGCCAGCAGTATTGATACAGGGGGCAGGTACGAGCAGTACTTC. V and J are TRBV27 and TRBJ2-7; TRBD1 agrees at 9 bases. V trimming: 5 bases; J trimming: 4 bases; junction bases outside the gene matches: 9. Per germline, CDR1 MNHEY and CDR2 SMNVEV (reference sequence). CDR3 length: 15 amino acids.

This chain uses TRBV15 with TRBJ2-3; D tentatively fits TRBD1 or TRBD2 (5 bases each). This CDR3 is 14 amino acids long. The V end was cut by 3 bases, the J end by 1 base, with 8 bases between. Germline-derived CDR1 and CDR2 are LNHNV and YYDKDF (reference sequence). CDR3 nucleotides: TGTGCCACCAGCAGCCGGGACGGCACAGATACGCAGTATTTT. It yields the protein CATSSRDGTDTQYF.

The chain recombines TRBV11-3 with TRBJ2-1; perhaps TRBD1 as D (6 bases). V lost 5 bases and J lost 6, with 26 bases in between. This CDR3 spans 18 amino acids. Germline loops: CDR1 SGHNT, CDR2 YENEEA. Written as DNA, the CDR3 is TGTGCCAGCAGCCCCTCCCCGGCGGGCGCAGGGGCAGGCAATGAGCAGTTCTTC. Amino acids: CASSPSPAGAGAGNEQFF.

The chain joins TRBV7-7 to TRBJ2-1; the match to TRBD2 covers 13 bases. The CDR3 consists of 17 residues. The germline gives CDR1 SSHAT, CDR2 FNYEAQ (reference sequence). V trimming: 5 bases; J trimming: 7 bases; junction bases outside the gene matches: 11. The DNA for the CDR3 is TGTGCCAGCAGCCCAAATCCCCTGGGACTAGCGGGAAATGAGCAGTTCTTC. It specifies CASSPNPLGLAGNEQFF.

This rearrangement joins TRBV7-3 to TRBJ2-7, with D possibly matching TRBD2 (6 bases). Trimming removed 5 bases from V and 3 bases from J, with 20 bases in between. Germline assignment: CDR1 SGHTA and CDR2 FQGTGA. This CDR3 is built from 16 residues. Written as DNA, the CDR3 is TGTGCCAGCAGCGAGAATAGGTGGACTATCGACTACGAGCAGTACTTC. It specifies CASSENRWTIDYEQYF.

This CDR3 is CASSRSTGADGYTF. Here the CDR3 DNA reads TGTGCCAGCAGTCGCTCGACAGGGGCGGATGGCTACACCTTC. This sequence joins TRBV2 and TRBJ1-2, with 8 bases that match TRBD1. The CDR3 is made up of 14 amino acids. The V segment lost 5 bases and the J segment 6 bases; nucleotides outside the gene matches: 8. The V gene's germline CDR1 is SNHLY and CDR2 FYNNEI.

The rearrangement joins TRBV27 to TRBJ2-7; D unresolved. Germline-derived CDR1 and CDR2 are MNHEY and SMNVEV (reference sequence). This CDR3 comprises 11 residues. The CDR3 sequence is CGVQGIYEQYF. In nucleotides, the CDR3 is TGTGGTGTCCAAGGAATATACGAGCAGTACTTC.